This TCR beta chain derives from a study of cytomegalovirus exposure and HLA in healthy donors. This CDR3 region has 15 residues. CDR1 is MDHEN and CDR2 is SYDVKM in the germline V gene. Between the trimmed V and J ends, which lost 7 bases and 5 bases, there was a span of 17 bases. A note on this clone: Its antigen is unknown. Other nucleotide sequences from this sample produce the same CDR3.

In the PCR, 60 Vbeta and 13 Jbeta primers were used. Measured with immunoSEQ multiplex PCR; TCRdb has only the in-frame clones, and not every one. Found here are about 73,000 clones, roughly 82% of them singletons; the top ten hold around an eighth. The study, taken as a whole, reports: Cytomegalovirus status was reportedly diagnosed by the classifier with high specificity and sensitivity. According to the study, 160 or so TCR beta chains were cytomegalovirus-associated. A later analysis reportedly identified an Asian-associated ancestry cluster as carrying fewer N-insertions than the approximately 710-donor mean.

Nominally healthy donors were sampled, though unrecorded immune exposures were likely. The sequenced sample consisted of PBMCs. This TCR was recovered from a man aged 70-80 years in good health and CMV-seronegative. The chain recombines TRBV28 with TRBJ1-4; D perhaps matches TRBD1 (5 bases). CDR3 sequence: CASTPGGGVNEKLFF. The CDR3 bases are TGTGCCAGCACACCCGGCGGGGGGGTGAATGAAAAACTGTTTTTT.